A selection of T cell receptor beta chains follows, all from one sample in a study of CD8+ T cells in alopecia areata. Using immunoSEQ multiplex PCR, the repertoire was profiled, and TCRdb retains in-frame clones only, with some absent. Of over 10,000 clones listed, around 63% are singletons. Sample: skin. The origin of the receptors is a human donor with alopecia areata. Each CDR3 is given with its conserved first and last residue. The order of the fields is J gene, D gene, clone size, V gene, CDR3 DNA, CDR3 protein. The D gene is left open where the match is weak. Clone size is given for some rows only: seen once, a few or many times, or a class if the clone is expanded.

J: TRBJ2-1; D: NA; size: NA; V: TRBV7-9; DNA: TGTGCCAGCAGCATAGACAATGAGCAGTTCTTC; CDR3: CASSIDNEQFF
J: TRBJ2-7; D: NA; size: NA; V: TRBV4-1; DNA: TGCGCCAGCAGCCAAGGCCGGTGGACTGCTTCCTACGAGCAGTACTTC; CDR3: CASSQGRWTASYEQYF
J: TRBJ2-2; D: NA; size: NA; V: TRBV6-6; DNA: TGTGCCAGCAGACTTCTCAGGGTTACCGGGGAGCTGTTTTTT; CDR3: CASRLLRVTGELFF
J: TRBJ1-1; D: NA; size: few; V: TRBV6-6; DNA: TGTGCCAGCAACCACCCGAACACTGAAGCTTTCTTT; CDR3: CASNHPNTEAFF
J: TRBJ2-3; D: NA; size: NA; V: TRBV29-1; DNA: TGCAGCTTCGGAGGGGGGGGCTGGCCAGATACGCAGTATTTT; CDR3: CSFGGGGWPDTQYF
J: TRBJ2-1; D: NA; size: medium-sized; V: TRBV5-1; DNA: TGCGCCAGCAGTCGTACCTCCTACAATGAGCAGTTCTTC; CDR3: CASSRTSYNEQFF
J: TRBJ2-5; D: NA; size: NA; V: TRBV27; DNA: TGTGCCAGCTCCGCGTGGAGGGGGGTCCAAGAGACCCAGTACTTC; CDR3: CASSAWRGVQETQYF
J: TRBJ2-7; D: NA; size: NA; V: TRBV7-2; DNA: TGTGCCAGCAGCTTAGCCATGACAGTCGCGTCCTACGAGCAGTACTTC; CDR3: CASSLAMTVASYEQYF
J: TRBJ1-4; D: NA; size: NA; V: TRBV6-5; DNA: TGTGCCAGCAGCCGGACAGTCACTAATGAAAAACTGTTTTTT; CDR3: CASSRTVTNEKLFF
J: TRBJ1-6; D: TRBD1; size: NA; V: TRBV7-2; DNA: TGTGCCAGCAGCTTAGCGGTCAGGGGGCCGTCCCTCCACTTT; CDR3: CASSLAVRGPSLHF
J: TRBJ2-5; D: TRBD2; size: NA; V: TRBV28; DNA: TGTGCCAGCAGTTTCGGCGGGGGGGCGAAGACCCAGTACTTC; CDR3: CASSFGGGAKTQYF
J: TRBJ2-6; D: NA; size: NA; V: TRBV15; DNA: TGTGCCACCAGCGGGCGATATCAGGGTGGTCTCTCTGGGGCCAACGTCCTGACTTTC; CDR3: CATSGRYQGGLSGANVLTF
J: TRBJ2-1; D: TRBD2; size: NA; V: TRBV10-3; DNA: TGTGCCATCAGTGAGTGGCCCGGGACTAGCGGTCTCAGGGGCTCCTACAATGAGCAGTTCTTC; CDR3: CAISEWPGTSGLRGSYNEQFF
J: TRBJ1-2; D: NA; size: NA; V: TRBV7-9; DNA: TGTGCCAGCAGCTTACGGACAGCCTATGGCTACACCTTC; CDR3: CASSLRTAYGYTF
J: TRBJ1-1; D: NA; size: few; V: TRBV12-5; DNA: TGTGCTAGTGGTTTTTCAGGGGACACTGAAGCTTTCTTT; CDR3: CASGFSGDTEAFF
J: TRBJ1-2; D: NA; size: NA; V: TRBV6-1; DNA: TGTGCCAGCAATCCCAGAGGGGAAGGCTACACCTTC; CDR3: CASNPRGEGYTF
J: TRBJ2-1; D: NA; size: NA; V: TRBV9; DNA: TGTGCCAGCAGCGTATGGACTGGTAGCTCCTACAATGAGCAGTTCTTC; CDR3: CASSVWTGSSYNEQFF
J: TRBJ1-4; D: TRBD1; size: once; V: TRBV18; DNA: TGTGCCAGCTCACCACGACGTCGGACAGGGGGAAATATTAATGAAAAACTGTTTTTT; CDR3: CASSPRRRTGGNINEKLFF
J: TRBJ2-7; D: NA; size: NA; V: TRBV11-1; DNA: TGTGCCAGCAGCTTAGGCAACTCCTACGAGCAGTACTTC; CDR3: CASSLGNSYEQYF
J: TRBJ1-4; D: NA; size: once; V: TRBV5-1; DNA: TGCGCCAGCAGCTTGGACAGACCCGCAACTAATGAAAAACTGTTTTTT; CDR3: CASSLDRPATNEKLFF
J: TRBJ2-5; D: NA; size: once; V: TRBV30; DNA: TGTGCCTGGGGGGGGTCCCCGACCCAGTACTTC; CDR3: CAWGGSPTQYF
J: TRBJ1-3; D: NA; size: few; V: TRBV15; DNA: TGTGCCACCAGCAGACCACCACAGGGAAGCTCTGGAAACACCATATATTTT; CDR3: CATSRPPQGSSGNTIYF
J: TRBJ1-5; D: TRBD1; size: NA; V: TRBV5-6; DNA: TGTGCCAGCAGCTTTGGCCAGGGGGCTCGTCGCAATCAGCCCCAGCATTTT; CDR3: CASSFGQGARRNQPQHF
J: TRBJ1-2; D: NA; size: few; V: TRBV5-1; DNA: TGCGCCAGCAGCTCTCCCGGGACGAATGGCTACACCTTC; CDR3: CASSSPGTNGYTF
J: TRBJ2-7; D: TRBD1; size: NA; V: TRBV27; DNA: TGTGCCAGCTCCAGGGGGCACTACGAGCAGTACTTC; CDR3: CASSRGHYEQYF
J: TRBJ2-7; D: NA; size: NA; V: TRBV29-1; DNA: TGCAGCGTTGGGATGGGCGGTAACGAGCAGTACTTC; CDR3: CSVGMGGNEQYF
J: TRBJ1-1; D: NA; size: few; V: TRBV5-6; DNA: TGTGCCAGCAGCTACTCAGGGATAACTGAAGCTTTCTTT; CDR3: CASSYSGITEAFF
J: TRBJ2-5; D: NA; size: few; V: TRBV18; DNA: TGTGCCAGCTCACCTCGGCAGATCCAAGAGACCCAGTACTTC; CDR3: CASSPRQIQETQYF